These 11 T cell receptor beta chains share one sample of origin, sequenced in a study of regulatory T cells in long-lasting Graves disease. Combining iRepertoire HTBI primers with Arm-PCR of CDR3 regions, the authors built TCR beta libraries. MiXCR, applied by TCRdb to the multiplex PCR reads, yields one record per CDR3 protein. The table has around 470,000 distinct CDR3 sequences, around 15% seen once. As for time point: newly diagnosed GD, antithyroid drugs for less than 3 months. From RNA extracted from PBMCs, the TCR library was made. These data also formed part of another study, on T cells in Graves' hyperthyroidism and ophthalmopathy.

Source: peripheral blood mononuclear cells (PBMCs), taken at new diagnosis, from a patient treated with antithyroid drugs. The origin of the receptors is a woman aged 45-60 years with Graves disease.

In this sample, this clonotype turned up many times. The rearrangement links TRBV18 to TRBJ1-1; weak D call: TRBD1 (6 bases). Germline CDR1 and CDR2: KGHSH and LQKENI. The CDR3 length is 15 residues. V lost 4 bases and J lost 0, with 12 bases in between. The CDR3, as DNA: TGTGCCAGCTCACGAACGGACAGCCTGAACACTGAAGCTTTCTTT. Translated: CASSRTDSLNTEAFF.

The sample holds many counts of this clonotype. The chain has TRBV7-8 and TRBJ2-7, with 10 positions matching TRBD2. The germline V gene encodes CDR1 SGHVS and CDR2 FQNEAQ. The CDR3 sequence is 20 residues long. With V trimmed by 1 base and J by 1 base, 16 bases remained unmatched. This CDR3 reads CASSLEWFPSGSSGSYEQYF. The DNA of the CDR3 is TGTGCCAGCAGCTTAGAATGGTTTCCTAGCGGGAGCAGTGGGTCCTACGAGCAGTACTTC. The variable domain in full, with the rest retrieved from reference TRBV7-8 and TRBJ2-7, is GAGVSQSPRYKVAKRGQDVALRCDPISGHVSLFWYQQALGQGPEFLTYFQNEAQLDKSGLPSDRFFAERPEGSVSTLKIQRTQQEDSAVYLCASSLEWFPSGSSGSYEQYFGPGTRLTVT.

This clonotype has ten or more counts. The chain couples TRBV12-3 or TRBV12-4 to TRBJ2-7; 14 positions agree with TRBD2. The CDR3 length is 17 residues. Trimming took 7 bases from V and 4 from J; bases not matched to a gene: 12. The CDR3 loop reads CASTPSGLAGDLYEQYF. CDR3 DNA: TGTGCCAGCACCCCCTCGGGACTAGCGGGAGATCTGTACGAGCAGTACTTC.

In this sample, this clonotype turned up a few times. This chain joins TRBV5-6 and TRBJ1-1; 7 bases are shared with TRBD1. V lost 0 bases, J lost 10 bases, and 3 bases stayed unmatched. CDR1 and CDR2 from the germline V gene are SGHDT and YYEEEE. The CDR3 contains 12 residues. In DNA, the CDR3 is TGTGCCAGCAGCTTGGGGACAGGTCGAGCTTTCTTT. Its translation: CASSLGTGRAFF.

This chain links TRBV5-1 with TRBJ2-2; 7 bases line up with TRBD2. The CDR3 has 15 amino acids. Germline CDR1 is SGHRS and CDR2 is YFSETQ. The ends lost 0 bases at V and 6 bases at J; junction bases unmatched: 5. This CDR3 reads CASSLGAGAAGELFF. In DNA, the CDR3 is TGCGCCAGCAGCTTGGGGGCGGGAGCGGCCGGGGAGCTGTTTTTT.

The genes are TRBV28 and TRBJ1-4; 7 positions match TRBD1. Trimming took 4 bases from V and 5 from J; bases not matched to a gene: 7. This CDR3 has 15 residues. Germline CDR1 reads MDHEN; CDR2 reads SYDVKM. CDR3 amino acids: CASSSIVQGNEKLFF. CDR3 bases: TGTGCCAGCAGTTCTATCGTACAGGGGAATGAAAAACTGTTTTTT. Using reference TRBV28 and TRBJ1-4 for the parts outside the CDR3, the full variable domain is DVKVTQSSRYLVKRTGEKVFLECVQDMDHENMFWYRQDPGLGLRLIYFSYDVKMKEKGDIPEGYSVSREKKERFSLILESASTNQTSMYLCASSSIVQGNEKLFFGSGTQLSVL.

The table lists this clonotype with many counts. The V and J genes are TRBV30 and TRBJ2-2; TRBD1 matches at 9 bases. J lost 7 bases, V lost 3 bases, and 9 bases had no gene match. The CDR3 has 15 amino acids. CDR1 is GTSNPN and CDR2 is SVGIG in the germline V gene (reference sequence). CDR3 residues: CAWRRTGARVGELFF. The CDR3 nucleotides are TGTGCCTGGAGGAGGACAGGGGCGCGCGTCGGGGAGCTGTTTTTT.

This clonotype has at least ten counts. The V and J genes are TRBV27 and TRBJ2-5; D is perhaps TRBD1 (5 bases). CDR3 length: 15 residues. Germline V gives CDR1 MNHEY, CDR2 SMNVEV (reference sequence). V was cut by 2 bases and J by 5 bases, with 15 bases left in between. CDR3 loop: CASSLAPAGWETQYF. CDR3 bases: TGTGCCAGCAGTTTAGCCCCGGCAGGGTGGGAGACCCAGTACTTC.

This clonotype has at least ten counts. This CDR3 reads CASRQGDTEAFF. CDR3 in DNA: TGTGCCAGCAGACAAGGAGACACTGAAGCTTTCTTT. The chain joins TRBV12-3 or TRBV12-4 to TRBJ1-1; D call uncertain. The CDR3 is made up of 12 amino acids. With 6 bases removed from V and 3 bases from J, the gap between germline ends came to 8 bases.

V is TRBV19 and J is TRBJ1-5, with D maybe TRBD1 (6 bases). V was cut by 4 bases and J by 6 bases, with 10 bases left in between. The CDR3 extends over 13 amino acids. Germline CDR1 and CDR2: LNHDA and SQIVND (reference sequence). CDR3 in amino acids: CASSSTGLQPQHF. The CDR3 nucleotides read TGTGCCAGTAGTAGCACAGGGCTTCAGCCCCAGCATTTT.

This clonotype showed up many times. The chain links TRBV7-2 to TRBJ1-5, with D uncertain. Germline V lookup: CDR1 SGHTA, CDR2 FQGNSA. The CDR3 consists of 11 residues. V dropped 3 bases and J dropped 10 bases, with 7 bases sitting between them. The CDR3 DNA reads TGTGCCAGCAGCTTCTATGTTCCCCAGCATTTT. Translated: CASSFYVPQHF.